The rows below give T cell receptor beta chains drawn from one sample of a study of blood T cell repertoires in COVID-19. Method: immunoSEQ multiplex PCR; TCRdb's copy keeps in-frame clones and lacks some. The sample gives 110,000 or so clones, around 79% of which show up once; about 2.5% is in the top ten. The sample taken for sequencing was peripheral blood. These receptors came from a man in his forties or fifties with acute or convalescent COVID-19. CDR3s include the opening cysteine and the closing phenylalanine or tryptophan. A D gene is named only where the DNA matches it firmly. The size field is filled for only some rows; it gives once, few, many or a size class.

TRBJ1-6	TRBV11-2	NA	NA	CASSPYRERRNSPLHF	TGTGCCAGCAGCCCCTACAGGGAGAGGCGGAATTCACCCCTCCACTTT
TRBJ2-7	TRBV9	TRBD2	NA	CASSVDSGIAYEQYF	TGTGCCAGCAGCGTAGACAGCGGGATCGCCTACGAGCAGTACTTC
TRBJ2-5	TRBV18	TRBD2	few	CASSPSLAGGLETQYF	TGTGCCAGCTCACCAAGTCTAGCGGGGGGGCTGGAGACCCAGTACTTC
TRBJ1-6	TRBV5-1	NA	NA	CASSYDPGESPLHF	TGCGCCAGCAGCTACGATCCAGGGGAATCACCCCTCCACTTT
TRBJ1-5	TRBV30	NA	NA	CAWSAPGQLYSNQPQHF	TGTGCCTGGAGTGCTCCAGGACAGTTGTATAGCAATCAGCCCCAGCATTTT
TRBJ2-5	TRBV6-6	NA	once	CASRRRGIQETQYF	TGTGCCAGCAGGCGAAGAGGGATCCAAGAGACCCAGTACTTC
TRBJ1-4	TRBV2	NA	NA	CASSEDRANEKLFF	TGTGCCAGCAGTGAGGACAGAGCCAATGAAAAACTGTTTTTT
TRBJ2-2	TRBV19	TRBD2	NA	CASSTWGAGVTGELFF	TGTGCCAGTAGCACCTGGGGAGCGGGGGTAACCGGGGAGCTGTTTTTT
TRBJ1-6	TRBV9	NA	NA	CASSHRDSPLHF	TGTGCCAGCAGCCACAGGGATTCACCCCTCCACTTT
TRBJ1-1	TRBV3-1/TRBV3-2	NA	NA	CASSQDASTEAFF	TGTGCCAGCAGCCAAGATGCCAGCACTGAAGCTTTCTTT
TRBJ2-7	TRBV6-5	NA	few	CASIGGLYEQYF	TGTGCCAGCATTGGGGGCCTCTACGAGCAGTACTTC
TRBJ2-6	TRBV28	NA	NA	CASSPRGSGANVLTF	TGTGCCAGCAGTCCCAGGGGTAGTGGGGCCAACGTCCTGACTTTC
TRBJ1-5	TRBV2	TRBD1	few	CATGQGGGQPQHF	TGTGCCACCGGACAGGGGGGCGGTCAGCCCCAGCATTTT
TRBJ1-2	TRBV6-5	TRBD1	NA	CASSRRPQGGYGYTF	TGTGCCAGCAGCCGTAGGCCTCAGGGGGGCTATGGCTACACCTTC
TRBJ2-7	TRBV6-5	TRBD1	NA	CASSYGATGTDEQYF	TGTGCCAGCAGTTACGGCGCGACAGGGACGGACGAGCAGTACTTC
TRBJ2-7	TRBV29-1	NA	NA	CSGRTGRDEQYF	TGCAGCGGTCGGACAGGGAGGGACGAGCAGTACTTC
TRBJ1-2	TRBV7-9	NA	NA	CASSLAEGPGGGYTF	TGTGCCAGCAGCTTAGCTGAGGGGCCGGGGGGAGGCTACACCTTC
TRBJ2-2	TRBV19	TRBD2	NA	CASSIRTSGGAGELFF	TGTGCCAGTAGTATAAGGACTAGCGGGGGGGCCGGGGAGCTGTTTTTT
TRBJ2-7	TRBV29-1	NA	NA	CSVELGSGAGEQYF	TGCAGCGTTGAATTGGGATCAGGGGCCGGCGAGCAGTACTTC
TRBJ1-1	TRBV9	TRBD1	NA	CASRPRTGEATEAFF	TGTGCCAGCAGACCTAGGACAGGGGAGGCCACTGAAGCTTTCTTT
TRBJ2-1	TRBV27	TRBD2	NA	CASSLYSGRAWAYNEQFF	TGTGCCAGCAGTTTATACAGCGGGAGAGCTTGGGCCTACAATGAGCAGTTCTTC
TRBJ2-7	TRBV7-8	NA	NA	CASSAHSRDEQYF	TGTGCCAGCAGCGCCCACTCTCGGGACGAGCAGTACTTC
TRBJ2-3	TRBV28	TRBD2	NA	CASFSGGRTDTQYF	TGTGCCAGTTTTAGTGGCGGGAGAACAGATACGCAGTATTTT
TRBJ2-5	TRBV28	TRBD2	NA	CASKTAGLAGDETQYF	TGTGCCAGCAAGACCGCGGGACTAGCGGGAGACGAGACCCAGTACTTC
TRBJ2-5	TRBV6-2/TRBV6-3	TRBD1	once	CASSSRTGGSETQYF	TGTGCCAGCAGTTCCAGGACAGGGGGCAGTGAGACCCAGTACTTC
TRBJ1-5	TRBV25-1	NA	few	CASSVGGFNQPQHF	TGTGCCAGCAGTGTCGGCGGGTTCAATCAGCCCCAGCATTTT
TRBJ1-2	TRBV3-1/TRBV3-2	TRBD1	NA	CASRSQGAPGYTF	TGTGCCAGCAGGTCACAGGGGGCGCCTGGCTACACCTTC
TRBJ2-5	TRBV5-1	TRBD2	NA	CASSATGTSGSWETQYF	TGCGCCAGCAGCGCTACCGGGACTAGCGGGAGTTGGGAGACCCAGTACTTC
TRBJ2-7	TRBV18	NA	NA	CASSSTRGGEQYF	TGTGCCAGCTCCTCGACTAGGGGGGGCGAGCAGTACTTC
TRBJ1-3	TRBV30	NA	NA	CAWSGVTYGGAGNTIYF	TGTGCCTGGAGTGGGGTCACTTACGGGGGGGCTGGAAACACCATATATTTT
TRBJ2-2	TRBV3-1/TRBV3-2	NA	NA	CASRRSWEGGPVTGELFF	TGTGCCAGCAGACGCTCCTGGGAGGGGGGGCCGGTCACCGGGGAGCTGTTTTTT
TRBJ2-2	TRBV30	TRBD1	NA	CAHGFGTENTGELFF	TGTGCCCACGGCTTTGGGACAGAGAACACCGGGGAGCTGTTTTTT
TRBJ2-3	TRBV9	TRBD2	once	CASSVSGARTDTQYF	TGTGCCAGCAGCGTTAGCGGGGCGAGGACAGATACGCAGTATTTT
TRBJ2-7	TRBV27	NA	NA	CASSQAPRARDISYEQYF	TGTGCCAGCAGCCAAGCCCCAAGGGCCAGGGACATCTCCTACGAGCAGTACTTC
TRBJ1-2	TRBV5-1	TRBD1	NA	CASGETGLNYGYTF	TGCGCCAGCGGGGAGACAGGGTTAAACTATGGCTACACCTTC
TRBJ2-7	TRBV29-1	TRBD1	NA	CSVRQGFGYEQYF	TGCAGCGTTAGACAGGGGTTTGGCTACGAGCAGTACTTC
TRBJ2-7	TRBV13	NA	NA	CASSSSGESYEQYF	TGTGCCAGCAGCTCCTCGGGGGAGAGCTACGAGCAGTACTTC
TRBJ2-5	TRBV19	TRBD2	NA	CASSSLLRLAERGTQYF	TGTGCCAGTAGTTCCCTCCTCAGACTAGCAGAGCGAGGGACCCAGTACTTC
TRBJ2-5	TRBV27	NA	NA	CASRPGRGEQETQYF	TGTGCCAGCAGGCCGGGCAGGGGGGAACAAGAGACCCAGTACTTC
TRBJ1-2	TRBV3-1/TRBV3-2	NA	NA	CASSQDAGFYGYTF	TGTGCCAGCAGCCAAGATGCGGGGTTCTATGGCTACACCTTC
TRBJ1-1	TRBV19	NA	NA	CASSPYAGANTEAFF	TGTGCCAGTAGTCCCTATGCGGGGGCGAACACTGAAGCTTTCTTT
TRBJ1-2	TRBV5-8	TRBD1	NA	CASSLVLDRLYGYTF	TGTGCCAGCAGCTTGGTTCTGGACAGGCTCTATGGCTACACCTTC
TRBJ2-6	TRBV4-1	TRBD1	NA	CASRFRDRGSSGANVLTF	TGCGCCAGCAGATTCCGGGACAGGGGATCCTCTGGGGCCAACGTCCTGACTTTC
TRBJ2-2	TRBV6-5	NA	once	CASSYNSPNTGELFF	TGTGCCAGCAGTTACAACAGTCCGAACACCGGGGAGCTGTTTTTT
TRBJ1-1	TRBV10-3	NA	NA	CAISESAGAGTEAFF	TGTGCCATCAGTGAGTCGGCGGGGGCCGGCACTGAAGCTTTCTTT
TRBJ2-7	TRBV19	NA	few	CASGRRPDEQYF	TGTGCCAGTGGGCGACGGCCCGACGAGCAGTACTTC
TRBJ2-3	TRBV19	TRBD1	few	CASSMRGRPDTQYF	TGTGCCAGTAGTATGAGGGGGCGGCCAGATACGCAGTATTTT
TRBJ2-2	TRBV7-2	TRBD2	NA	CASSLVAGVTGELFF	TGTGCCAGCAGCTTAGTAGCGGGAGTCACCGGGGAGCTGTTTTTT